This T cell receptor beta chain was captured in a study of blood T cell repertoires in COVID-19 (dated by TCRdb to 2018 to 2021). Context from the whole study: The collaborator samples originated in the United States, Italy and Spain and spanned the acute and convalescent phases of COVID-19. The material from the prospective study consisted of cDNA or gDNA derived from T cells, B-cell-depleted T cells, or PBMCs. Where available, HLA class I and class II types were taken from metadata supplied by the sample provider and were not determined by assay-based typing. The sample metadata nearly always contained a de-identified subject ID, COVID-19 status, age in years and sex. Deeply sampled blood TCRbeta repertoires from subjects exposed to, actively infected with, or recovered from COVID-19 were included in the dataset. Samples were obtained from the ongoing ImmuneRACE study (first 160 participants) and from approximately 1,200 subjects provided by 6 global collaborators. A freely available public database, intended as a resource for researchers studying the immune response to SARS-CoV-2, is where the repertoires were released.

Points the paper makes about the study in general: How much clinical and demographic metadata was included differed by source and by participant, and the metadata was provided uncurated.

Collaborating institutions collected whole blood in K2EDTA tubes following their own protocols. For TCRbeta analysis, collaborator samples were shipped as frozen whole blood, as isolated PBMCs, or as DNA extracted from either sample type. CDR1 is given as MNHEY and CDR2 as SVGAGI, both from the germline V gene. Compared with germline, V lacks 2 bases and J lacks 2 bases; bases without a gene match: 0. The CDR3 measures 14 amino acids from cysteine to phenylalanine. Only the CDR3 DNA is retained, 42 bases long and in frame from the first base. TCRbeta CDR3 regions were amplified from genomic DNA by means of the immunoSEQ Assay, a bias-controlled multiplex PCR. In the source study's methods: Nucleated cell counts per sample were estimated from amplification of reference gene primers within the assay. To quantify the absolute abundance of each unique TCRbeta CDR3 rearrangement, sequence reads were collapsed and filtered. Productive Simpson clonality was computed per sample as the square root of Simpson's diversity index over productive rearrangements. Not all clones reach the TCRdb copy of this immuneACCESS table, which keeps in-frame sequences only. Checked studies attribute under half of the gap to unresolved V genes and leave the rest unexplained. V and J calls and clone size are those listed in that table; D and trimming were worked out from the DNA. The sample table holds roughly 200,000 clones, of which nearly 90% were seen once. The top ten constitute 0.62% of the sample.

Of note for this clone: Its antigen is unknown. Within one base of it there is no much larger clone, and no base qualities were kept.

The sample was peripheral blood. This clonotype was obtained from a man in his forties or fifties with acute or convalescent COVID-19. The rearrangement joined TRBV6-5 to TRBJ1-3; 7 middle bases align to TRBD1. The CDR3 region reads CASSYGTAGNTIYF. The DNA is as follows: TGTGCCAGCAGTTACGGGACAGCTGGAAACACCATATATTTT.